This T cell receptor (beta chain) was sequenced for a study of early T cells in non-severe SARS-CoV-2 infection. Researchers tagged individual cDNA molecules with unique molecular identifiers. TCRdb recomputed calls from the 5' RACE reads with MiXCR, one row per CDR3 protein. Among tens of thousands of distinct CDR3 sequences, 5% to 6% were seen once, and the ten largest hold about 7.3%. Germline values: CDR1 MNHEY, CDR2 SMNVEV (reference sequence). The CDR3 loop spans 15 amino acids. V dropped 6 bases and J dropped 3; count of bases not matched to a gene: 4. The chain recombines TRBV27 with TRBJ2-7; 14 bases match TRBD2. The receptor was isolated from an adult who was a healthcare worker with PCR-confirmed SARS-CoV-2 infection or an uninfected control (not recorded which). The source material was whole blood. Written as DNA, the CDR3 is TGTGCCAGCAGATTGGGACTAGCGGGAGTCTACGAGCAGTACTTC. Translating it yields CASRLGLAGVYEQYF.